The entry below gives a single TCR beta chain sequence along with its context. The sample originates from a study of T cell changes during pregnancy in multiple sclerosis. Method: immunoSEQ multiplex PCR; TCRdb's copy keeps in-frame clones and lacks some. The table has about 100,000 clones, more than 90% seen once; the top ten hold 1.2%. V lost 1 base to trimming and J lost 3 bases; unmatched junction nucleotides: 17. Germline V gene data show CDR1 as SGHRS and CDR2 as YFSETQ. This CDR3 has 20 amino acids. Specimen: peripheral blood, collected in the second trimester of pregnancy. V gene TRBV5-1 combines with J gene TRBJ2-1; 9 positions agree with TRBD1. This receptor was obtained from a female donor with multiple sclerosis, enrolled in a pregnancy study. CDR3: CASSLPRTGATLTDYNEQFF. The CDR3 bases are TGCGCCAGCAGCTTGCCCCGGACAGGGGCGACGCTAACGGACTACAATGAGCAGTTCTTC.